Below are 21 T cell receptor beta chains sequenced from a single sample in a study of cytomegalovirus exposure and HLA in healthy donors. Data came from immunoSEQ multiplex PCR; TCRdb stores just in-frame clones and leaves some out. Of 50,000 to 70,000 clones listed, 85% to 95% are singletons. The sequenced sample consisted of PBMCs. All receptors come from a woman aged 18 to 35 in good health and CMV-seropositive.

The chain uses TRBV6-1 and TRBJ2-7; 9 positions agree with TRBD2. The V gene end was trimmed by 2 bases and the J gene end by 4 bases; junction bases not matched to a gene: 6. CDR1 MNHNS and CDR2 SASEGT come from the germline V gene. The CDR3 runs to 15 residues. The CDR3 coding sequence is TGTGCCAGCAGTGAAATAGCGGGAGACAGATACGAGCAGTACTTC. This translates into CASSEIAGDRYEQYF.

The J gene is TRBJ1-5, the V gene TRBV4-1; tentatively, D is TRBD1 (6 bases). CDR3 length equals 17 residues. Deletions cut 1 base from V and 1 base from J, with 14 bases between. Germline V lookup: CDR1 MGHRA, CDR2 YSYEKL. CDR3 DNA sequence: TGCGCCAGCAGCCAAGGAGGAAGGACAGCCAGCAATCAGCCCCAGCATTTT. Protein product: CASSQGGRTASNQPQHF.

The V and J genes are TRBV19 and TRBJ1-6, with TRBD1 matching over 9 bases. This CDR3 has 15 residues. Germline V gives CDR1 LNHDA, CDR2 SQIVND (reference sequence). Germline trimming cut 7 bases from V and 7 bases from J; bases unmatched to any gene: 8. CDR3 coding DNA: TGTGCCAGTACCACCGGGACAGGGATAAATTCACCCCTCCACTTT. Translating gives CASTTGTGINSPLHF.

The chain couples TRBV5-4 to TRBJ2-1, with 8 bases aligning to TRBD2. V shed 0 bases, J shed 0 bases, and the junction held 2 bases outside the gene matches. The CDR3 has 16 amino acids. Germline-derived CDR1 and CDR2 are SGHNT and YYREEE (reference sequence). CDR3 protein: CASSLDGRVSYNEQFF. The CDR3 DNA is TGTGCCAGCAGCTTGGACGGGAGGGTCTCCTACAATGAGCAGTTCTTC.

The chain recombines TRBV4-2 with TRBJ1-1; 8 nucleotides line up with TRBD1. Germline CDR1 and CDR2: LGHNA and YNFKEQ. V shed 4 bases, J shed 4 bases, and the junction held 5 bases outside the gene matches. This CDR3 contains 14 residues. The CDR3 is CASSLPGQATEAFF. CDR3 bases: TGTGCCAGCAGCCTCCCGGGACAGGCCACTGAAGCTTTCTTT.

This chain uses TRBV13 with TRBJ2-6, with 7 bases matching TRBD1. Germline lookup yields CDR1 PRHDT and CDR2 FYEKMQ (reference sequence). This CDR3 is built from 13 residues. The trim removed 5 bases at V and 13 bases at J, leaving 8 bases unmatched. The CDR3 reads CASSPGTAPVLTF. CDR3 in DNA: TGTGCCAGCAGCCCCGGGACAGCCCCAGTCCTGACTTTC.

V and J are TRBV5-4 and TRBJ2-7, with TRBD1 as a possible D gene (5 bases). This CDR3 region has 15 residues. Germline CDR1 is SGHNT and CDR2 is YYREEE (reference sequence). V lost 4 bases and J lost 4, with 18 bases in between. CDR3 in amino acids: CASSLIGDPIYEQYF. The CDR3, as DNA: TGTGCCAGCAGCCTCATAGGGGATCCCATATACGAGCAGTACTTC.

This chain links TRBV6-7 with TRBJ2-5, with TRBD1 as a possible D gene (5 bases). TRBV6-7 is recorded as an ORF, its role being uncertain. Between the trimmed V and J ends, which lost 0 bases and 1 base, there was a span of 24 bases. CDR3 size: 20 residues. CDR3 residues: CASSYSCPQRGINIQETQYF. In DNA, the CDR3 is TGTGCCAGCAGTTACTCATGCCCCCAAAGGGGCATTAATATCCAAGAGACCCAGTACTTC.

The gene calls are TRBV4-3 and TRBJ2-2, with D possibly matching TRBD2 (6 bases). V shed 0 bases and J shed 4 bases, with 15 bases lying between them. There are 17 residues in the CDR3. Germline lookup yields CDR1 LGHNA and CDR2 YSLEER. In DNA, the CDR3 is TGCGCCAGCAGCCAAGAGGAGGGGCCAGCATCCACCGGGGAGCTGTTTTTT. Translating it yields CASSQEEGPASTGELFF.

The chain carries TRBV9 and TRBJ2-1; D is undetermined. This CDR3 region has 17 residues. The V gene lost 0 bases and the J gene lost 7 bases, with 20 bases spanning the gap. CDR1 is SGDLS, CDR2 YYNGEE, per germline. CDR3 sequence: CASSVGVGPYLGNEQFF. The CDR3 coding sequence is TGTGCCAGCAGCGTAGGGGTGGGCCCCTATTTGGGTAATGAGCAGTTCTTC.

J is TRBJ2-3 and V is TRBV28; 9 bases agree with TRBD2. The CDR3 totals 15 residues. CDR1 and CDR2 from the germline V gene are MDHEN and SYDVKM. V lost 2 bases, J lost 9 bases, and 9 bases stayed unmatched. This CDR3 is CASSLLLAGTGTQYF. The CDR3 DNA sequence: TGTGCCAGCAGTTTACTTCTAGCGGGAACCGGGACGCAGTATTTT.

This clone was observed a few times. This CDR3 is CASRPREFGDTQYF. CDR3 bases: TGTGCCAGCAGGCCTCGGGAGTTCGGAGATACGCAGTATTTT. The gene calls are TRBV12-1 and TRBJ2-3; TRBD2, the table's D call, was not compared with the DNA. TRBV12-1 corresponds to a pseudogene. The CDR3 runs 14 residues.

The rearrangement links TRBV20-1 to TRBJ2-1, with TRBD2 identical over 9 bases. J gave up 7 bases and V 8 bases, and 3 bases lay outside the gene matches. This CDR3 is built from 11 residues. Germline lookup yields CDR1 DFQATT and CDR2 SNEGSKA (reference sequence). The CDR3 loop reads CSWLAGNEQFF. The CDR3 nucleotides read TGCAGTTGGCTAGCGGGGAATGAGCAGTTCTTC.

The chain links TRBV7-6 to TRBJ2-3; no clear D. V lost 5 bases, J lost 2 bases, and 5 bases lay in between. The CDR3 extends over 12 amino acids. CDR1 and CDR2 (germline): SGHVS, FNYEAQ. DNA for the CDR3: TGTGCCAGCAGCCTATCCACAGATACGCAGTATTTT. This gives the protein CASSLSTDTQYF.

V gene TRBV6-1 combines with J gene TRBJ2-3; a weak D match, TRBD2 (5 bases). There are 16 residues in the CDR3. V lost 0 bases and J 3 bases, leaving 13 bases between the germline ends. The germline V gene encodes CDR1 MNHNS and CDR2 SASEGT. This chain's CDR3 is CASSEAPVRATDTQYF. CDR3 DNA: TGTGCCAGCAGTGAAGCGCCGGTGAGGGCGACAGATACGCAGTATTTT.

This clone was seen just once. The chain is built from TRBV28 and TRBJ1-1, with a weak D call TRBD1 (6 bases). CDR3 length equals 16 residues. Germline loops: CDR1 MDHEN, CDR2 SYDVKM. V was shortened by 7 bases and J by 1 base, with 19 bases between the two germline ends. CDR3: CASINQGRGENTEAFF. The CDR3 nucleotides read TGTGCCAGCATCAACCAGGGGAGGGGAGAGAACACTGAAGCTTTCTTT. The full variable domain, in which reference TRBV28 and TRBJ1-1 provide the parts outside the CDR3, is DVKVTQSSRYLVKRTGEKVFLECVQDMDHENMFWYRQDPGLGLRLIYFSYDVKMKEKGDIPEGYSVSREKKERFSLILESASTNQTSMYLCASINQGRGENTEAFFGQGTRLTVV.

This rearrangement joins TRBV6-6 to TRBJ2-6, with D possibly matching TRBD2 (6 bases). CDR1 and CDR2 from the germline V gene are MNHNY and SVGAGI (reference sequence). The V gene lost 5 bases and the J gene lost 1 base, with 12 bases spanning the gap. The CDR3 runs 16 residues. In DNA form, the CDR3 reads TGTGCCAGCAGTCTTGGGGGGAATTCTGGGGCCAACGTCCTGACTTTC. This sequence encodes CASSLGGNSGANVLTF.

The J gene is TRBJ2-2, the V gene TRBV2; TRBD2 aligns across 14 bases. V was clipped by 5 bases and J by 4 bases; unmatched bases: 3. Germline values: CDR1 SNHLY, CDR2 FYNNEI. The CDR3 is made up of 16 amino acids. CDR3 loop: CASSQTSGRATGELFF. In nucleotides, the CDR3 is TGTGCCAGCAGTCAGACTAGCGGGAGGGCCACCGGGGAGCTGTTTTTT. Based on the CDR3 plus reference TRBV2 and TRBJ2-2, the full variable domain is EPEVTQTPSHQVTQMGQEVILRCVPISNHLYFYWYRQILGQKVEFLVSFYNNEISEKSEIFDDQFSVERPDGSNFTLKIRSTKLEDSAMYFCASSQTSGRATGELFFGEGSRLTVL.

V gene TRBV12-5 combines with J gene TRBJ2-1; 9 nucleotides align to TRBD2. CDR3 length: 19 amino acids. J lost 2 bases, V lost 0 bases, and 11 bases had no gene match. The germline V gene encodes CDR1 LGHNT and CDR2 FRNRAP. CDR3 protein: CASGLVPKGAGGAYNEQFF. The CDR3 nucleotides are TGTGCTAGTGGTTTGGTACCAAAGGGAGCGGGAGGTGCCTACAATGAGCAGTTCTTC.

V gene TRBV6-4 combines with J gene TRBJ2-3; weak D call: TRBD2 (6 bases). The CDR3 contains 17 residues. Deletions cut 5 bases from V and 2 bases from J, with 20 bases between. Germline-derived CDR1 and CDR2 are MRHNA and SNTAGT. CDR3 sequence: CASSPNPAGLNTDTQYF. Written as DNA, the CDR3 is TGTGCCAGCAGTCCTAACCCCGCGGGGTTAAACACAGATACGCAGTATTTT.

The chain combines TRBV29-1 with TRBJ2-5; TRBD2 is a possible D gene (5 bases). Germline CDR1 is SQVTM and CDR2 is ANQGSEA. Trimming removed 6 bases from V and 1 base from J, with 18 bases in between. This CDR3 is built from 15 residues. In nucleotides, the CDR3 is TGCAGCGTCCCGGTCGGTGTCAGCGGCCAAGAGACCCAGTACTTC. This codes for CSVPVGVSGQETQYF.